This is a list of T cell receptor beta chains from one sample in a study of graft-versus-host responses after intestinal transplantation. For these receptors, no antigen is known. Using immunoSEQ multiplex PCR, the repertoire was profiled, and TCRdb retains in-frame clones only, with some absent. The sample holds 25,000 to 35,000 clones, about 80% seen once. The sample here was unstimulated CD8+ T cells sorted from spleen or lymph node cells, taken before intestinal transplant. The receptors were gathered from a human donor who received an intestinal transplant. The conserved cysteine and the conserved F or W are not part of the CDR3 here. Clone size is stated in some rows and not others, as once, few, many or a class when expanded.

>large|TRBV9|TRBJ2-2
ASNPGTMNTGELF
>NA|TRBV9|TRBJ1-6
ASSVRGYNSPLH
>NA|TRBV5-1|TRBJ1-6
ASSLDRGFYNSPLH
>NA|TRBV15|TRBJ2-7
ATSRVSGSGTYEQY
>NA|TRBV27|TRBJ2-7
ASSLLAGRPYEQY
>NA|TRBV25-1|TRBJ1-4
ASSVPSSGEEKLF
>few|TRBV4-1|TRBJ2-7
ASSQVEDYEQY
>NA|TRBV27|TRBJ2-1
ASSSGLAGGPRF
>NA|TRBV14|TRBJ1-6
ASSHGTGELGSPLH
>NA|TRBV28|TRBJ2-1
ASSLVLARDEQF
>NA|TRBV4-1|TRBJ2-7
ASSPPAGREQY
>NA|TRBV2|TRBJ2-7
ASRVTSAYEQY
>NA|TRBV6-5|TRBJ2-3
ASSYSGGTTDTQY
>NA|TRBV5-5|TRBJ2-5
ASSLVRGSQETQY
>NA|TRBV7-3|TRBJ1-2
ASSPAGGDWYGYT
>few|TRBV19|TRBJ2-5
ASAGGGPQETQY
>NA|TRBV5-1|TRBJ1-1
ASSNRAMNTEAF
>NA|TRBV5-6|TRBJ1-4
ASNLMTGGDEKLF
>NA|TRBV28|TRBJ2-5
ASSTGREETQY
>NA|TRBV7-2|TRBJ1-2
ASSYGQGGSYGYT
>NA|TRBV28|TRBJ2-1
ASSPGLAFTEQF
>NA|TRBV27|NA
ASSPGLALYEQY
>NA|TRBV28|TRBJ2-4
ATQGQGWDIQY
>NA|TRBV13|TRBJ2-7
ASSSTGQVYEQY
>NA|TRBV7-9|TRBJ2-7
ASSSTDRDSYEQY
>NA|TRBV5-6|TRBJ1-1
ASSSGQGNTEAF
>NA|TRBV11-2|TRBJ2-3
ASSPSAGTDTQY
>NA|TRBV27|TRBJ2-3
ASSDLAGGGDTQY
>NA|TRBV6-1|TRBJ2-1
ASSEARGTGNVNEQF
>NA|TRBV23-1|TRBJ2-7
ASSQEGTDTYEQY
>NA|TRBV7-6|TRBJ2-3
ASSFEGGGTDTQY
>NA|TRBV5-3|TRBJ2-7
ARSSDRLRLAGGPWTEQY
>NA|TRBV5-6|TRBJ1-5
ASSFEGQHQPQH
>NA|TRBV5-4|TRBJ1-6
ASRRQGDNSPLH
>medium-sized|TRBV7-9|TRBJ2-5
ASSPGVSRETQY
>NA|TRBV2|TRBJ1-1
ASSEALRRGMNTEAF
>NA|TRBV4-1|TRBJ2-3
ASSQAGGTDTQY
>NA|TRBV19|TRBJ2-1
ASSGEREAYNEQF
>NA|TRBV6-1|TRBJ2-2
AISPQGAHTGELF
>NA|TRBV6-6|TRBJ1-4
ASSSRQGLANEKLF
>NA|TRBV25-1|TRBJ1-5
ASSEAPVGSNQPQH
>NA|TRBV5-4|TRBJ2-7
ASSRGQGASYEQY
>NA|TRBV7-8|TRBJ2-7
ASSYSRSRGLRFEQY
>NA|TRBV7-2|NA
ASSLALAGYPYEQY
>NA|TRBV27|TRBJ1-2
ASSQQAHLNYGYT
>once|TRBV27|TRBJ2-7
ASTTGEYSGEQY